The clone carrying this TCR beta chain was seen repeatedly, ten times or more. Germline V CDR1 and CDR2: LNHNV, YYDKDF (reference sequence). This CDR3 has 13 residues. V shed 0 bases and J shed 4 bases, with 6 bases lying between them. The sample belongs to a study of patients and donors after allogeneic stem cell transplantation. A single record per CDR3 protein comes from TCRdb applying MiXCR to the RT-PCR reads. Among about 110,000 distinct CDR3 sequences listed, approximately 35% were seen once. The chain employs TRBV15 and TRBJ1-2; TRBD1 might be the D (5 bases). Sample: blood, either unsorted or a sorted T cell fraction (not recorded which). The TCR comes from a human donor who was either an allogeneic HSCT recipient or a stem cell or donor lymphocyte infusion donor (not recorded which). It is not recorded whose cells these are; they may come from a transplant donor. CDR3 loop: CATSRDDSYGYTF. As DNA, the CDR3 is TGTGCCACCAGCAGAGACGACAGCTATGGCTACACCTTC.